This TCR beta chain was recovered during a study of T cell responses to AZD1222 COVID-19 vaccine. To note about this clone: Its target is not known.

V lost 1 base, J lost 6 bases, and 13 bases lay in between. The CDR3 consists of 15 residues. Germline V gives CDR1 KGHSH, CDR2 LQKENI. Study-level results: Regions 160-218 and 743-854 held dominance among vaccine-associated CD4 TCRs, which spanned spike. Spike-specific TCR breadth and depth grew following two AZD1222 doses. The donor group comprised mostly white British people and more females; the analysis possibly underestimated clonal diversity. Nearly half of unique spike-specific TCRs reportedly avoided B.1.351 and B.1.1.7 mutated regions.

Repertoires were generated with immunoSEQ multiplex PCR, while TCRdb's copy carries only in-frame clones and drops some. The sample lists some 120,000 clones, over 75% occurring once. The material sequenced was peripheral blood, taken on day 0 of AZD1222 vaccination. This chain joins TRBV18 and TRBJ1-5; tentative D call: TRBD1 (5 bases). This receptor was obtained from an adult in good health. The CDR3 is CASSPLPLRGQPQHF. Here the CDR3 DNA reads TGTGCCAGCTCACCACTTCCCCTAAGGGGTCAGCCCCAGCATTTT.